Included here is one T cell receptor (beta chain) sequence, with context. Assay used: immunoSEQ multiplex PCR; TCRdb lists only in-frame clones, some missing. The profile shows fewer than 250,000 clones, roughly 86% of them singletons. With V trimmed by 0 bases and J by 3 bases, 10 bases remained unmatched. The germline V gene has CDR1 SGHVS and CDR2 FQNEAQ. CDR3 size: 18 residues. The sample comes from a study of blood T cell repertoires in COVID-19. Study overall: The cDNA or gDNA used as material had been derived from T cells, B-cell-depleted T cells, or PBMCs.

Clinical history reported by participants formed the basis on which cohorts were assigned. Source material: PBMCs or T cells enriched from blood (not recorded which). This rearrangement joins TRBV7-8 to TRBJ1-4; 7 bases are shared with TRBD1. The source of this sequence is a woman in her thirties with acute COVID-19. As DNA, the CDR3 is TGTGCCAGCAGCTTAGCGTTAATAGGGGGCTCGCCTAATGAAAAACTGTTTTTT. This translates into CASSLALIGGSPNEKLFF.